This TCR beta chain was documented in a study of T cells in Graves' hyperthyroidism and ophthalmopathy. About the study: The initial diagnosis was the point when peripheral blood was collected, ahead of any treatment. General observations from the study: The model foresaw ophthalmopathy a median approximately 6.1 months prior to onset.

Orbital computed tomography, thyroid ultrasound, serum thyroxine and TRAb, and clinical symptoms together informed the diagnoses. In this sample, this clonotype turned up many times. What it binds is unknown. The investigators amplified TCR beta CDR3 regions from RNA transcripts. During a first-round RT-PCR of the TCR CDR3, the HTBI primer set was used. TCRdb reprocessed the multiplex PCR reads via MiXCR and lists one record per CDR3 protein. The repertoire consists of some 650,000 distinct CDR3 sequences, with approximately 15% occurring once and the leading ten covering 3% to 4%. This CDR3 has 14 amino acids. Trimming stripped 8 bases from V and 0 bases from J, with 14 bases between. Germline values: CDR1 MDHEN, CDR2 SYDVKM.

V gene TRBV28 combines with J gene TRBJ2-7; possible D gene TRBD1, 6 bases. What was sequenced was blood. The TCR was taken from a woman aged 40 to 50 with Graves' ophthalmopathy. The DNA of the CDR3 is TGTGCCAGCTCCCGAACAGGGCCCTCCTACGAGCAGTACTTC. Its translation: CASSRTGPSYEQYF.